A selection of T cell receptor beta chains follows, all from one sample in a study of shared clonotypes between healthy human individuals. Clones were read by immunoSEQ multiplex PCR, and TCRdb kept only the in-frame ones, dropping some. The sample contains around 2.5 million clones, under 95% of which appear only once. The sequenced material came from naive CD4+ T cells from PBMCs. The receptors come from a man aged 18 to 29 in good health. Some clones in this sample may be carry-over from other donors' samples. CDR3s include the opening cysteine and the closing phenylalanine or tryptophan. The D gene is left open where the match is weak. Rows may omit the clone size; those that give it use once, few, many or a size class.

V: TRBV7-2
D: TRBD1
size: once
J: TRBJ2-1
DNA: TGTGCCAGCAAGGGACAGGGGTACAATGAGCAGTTCTTC
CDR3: CASKGQGYNEQFF

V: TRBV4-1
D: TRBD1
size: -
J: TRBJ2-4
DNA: TGCGCCAGCAGCTATACGAGGCAGGGGGATCAGTACTTC
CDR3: CASSYTRQGDQYF

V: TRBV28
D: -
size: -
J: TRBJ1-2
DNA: TGTGCCAGCAGCCCCAGCGTCTATGGCTACACCTTC
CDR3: CASSPSVYGYTF

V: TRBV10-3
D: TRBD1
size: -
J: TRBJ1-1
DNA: TGTGCCATCAGTGAAGCAGGGGGGACCACTGAAGCTTTCTTT
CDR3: CAISEAGGTTEAFF

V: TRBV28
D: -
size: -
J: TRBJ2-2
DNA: TGTGCCAGCAGTTTATCTGACACCGGGGAGCTGTTTTTT
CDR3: CASSLSDTGELFF

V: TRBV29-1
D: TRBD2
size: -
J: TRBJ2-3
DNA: TGCAGCGCTAATAGCGGGAGTAGGGTTTCAGATACGCAGTATTTT
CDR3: CSANSGSRVSDTQYF

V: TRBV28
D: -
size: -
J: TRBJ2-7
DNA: TGTGCCAGCAGTTTGAGACAAGGGCACGAGCAGTACTTC
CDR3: CASSLRQGHEQYF

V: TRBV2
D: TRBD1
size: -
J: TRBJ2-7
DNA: TGTGCCAGCAGTGAACAGGGACAGCACTACGAGCAGTACTTC
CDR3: CASSEQGQHYEQYF

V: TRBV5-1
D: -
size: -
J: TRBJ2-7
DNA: TGCGCCAGCAGCTTGGGTAGTAATTCGGGGCCTGGCCACGAGCAGTACTTC
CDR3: CASSLGSNSGPGHEQYF

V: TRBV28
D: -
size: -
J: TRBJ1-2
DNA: TGTGCCAGCAGTTTAAGGACGGATGGCTACACCTTC
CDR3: CASSLRTDGYTF

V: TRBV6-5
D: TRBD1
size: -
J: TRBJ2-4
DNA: TGTGCCAGCAGTTATCGGACAGGGGGCCGAAACATTCAGTACTTC
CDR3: CASSYRTGGRNIQYF

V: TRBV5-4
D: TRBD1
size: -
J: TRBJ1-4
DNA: TGTGCCAGCAGCTTTACCGGGACAGGGTATGAAAAACTGTTTTTT
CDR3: CASSFTGTGYEKLFF

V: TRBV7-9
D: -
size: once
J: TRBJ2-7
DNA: TGTGCCAGCAGTTGGAGACAGGATAGCTCCTACGAGCAGTACTTC
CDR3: CASSWRQDSSYEQYF

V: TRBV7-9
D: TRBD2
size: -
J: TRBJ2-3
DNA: TGTGCCAGCAGCTTAGATCGGAGTAGCGGGAGCACAGATACGCAGTATTTT
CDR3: CASSLDRSSGSTDTQYF

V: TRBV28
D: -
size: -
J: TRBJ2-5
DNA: TGTGCCAGCAGTTTACCGGAAGGGACCCAGTACTTC
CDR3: CASSLPEGTQYF

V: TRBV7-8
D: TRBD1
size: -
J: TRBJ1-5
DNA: TGTGCCAGCAGCTTAGCGCGGAGGACAGGCATCAATCAGCCCCAGCATTTT
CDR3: CASSLARRTGINQPQHF

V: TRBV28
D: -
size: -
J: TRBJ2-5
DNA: TGTGCCAGCAGTTTTCATGGGGAAGGAGAGACCCAGTACTTC
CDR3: CASSFHGEGETQYF